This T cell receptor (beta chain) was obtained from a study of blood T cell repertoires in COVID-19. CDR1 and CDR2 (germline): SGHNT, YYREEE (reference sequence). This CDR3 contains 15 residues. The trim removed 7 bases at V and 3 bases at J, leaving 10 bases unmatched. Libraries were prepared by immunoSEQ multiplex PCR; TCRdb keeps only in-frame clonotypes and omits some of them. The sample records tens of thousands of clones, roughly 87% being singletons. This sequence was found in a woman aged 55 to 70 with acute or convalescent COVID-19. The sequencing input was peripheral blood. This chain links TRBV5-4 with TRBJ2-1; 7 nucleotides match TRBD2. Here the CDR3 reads CASGTNSGSYNEQFF. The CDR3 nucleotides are TGTGCCAGCGGGACTAATAGCGGCAGCTACAATGAGCAGTTCTTC.